The 10 T cell receptor beta chains below were found in one sample sequenced in a study of blood T cells in healthy people across ages. Next came a second PCR, run for roughly 6 to 11 cycles, which used a sample-barcoded 5' primer along with a J-beta primer mix. TCRdb reanalysed the 5' RACE reads using MiXCR and keeps one entry per CDR3 protein. The table shows around 1,800,000 distinct CDR3 sequences, with about two fifths occurring only once. The sample was blood. Receptor source: a human donor in good health.

This chain connects TRBV20-1 to TRBJ1-1; D not resolved. Trimming removed 8 bases at V and 2 bases at J, with 9 bases between. The CDR3 covers 11 residues. The V gene's germline CDR1 is DFQATT and CDR2 SNEGSKA (reference sequence). CDR3: CSTRLNTEAFF. In DNA, the CDR3 is TGCAGTACCCGGCTTAACACTGAAGCTTTCTTT.

This CDR3 is CAALSPYGYTF. The CDR3 DNA reads as TGTGCCGCCCTGTCGCCCTATGGCTACACCTTC. V gene TRBV6-5 combines with J gene TRBJ1-2; D gene uncertain. Germline V gene sequence: CDR1 MNHEY, CDR2 SVGAGI. Between the trimmed V and J ends, which lost 11 bases and 4 bases, there was a span of 11 bases. This CDR3 has 11 residues.

In regard to this clonotype: The junction and the germline gene differ at one end; a read error may be behind it. The chain combines TRBV7-2 with TRBJ2-1; 7 nucleotides match TRBD2. This CDR3 has 16 residues. Germline CDR1 SGHTA, CDR2 FQGNSA. CDR3: CASSLLLASSYSEQFF. As DNA, the CDR3 is TGTGCCAGCAGCTTATTACTAGCGAGCTCCTACAGTGAGCAGTTCTTC.

This chain uses TRBV12-3 or TRBV12-4 with TRBJ2-3; TRBD2 aligns across 7 bases. After removal of 2 bases from V and 7 bases from J, the junction contained 6 bases not matched to a gene. The CDR3 length is 14 residues. The CDR3 sequence is CASSLSGDPHTQYF. The CDR3 coding sequence is TGTGCCAGCAGTTTAAGCGGGGACCCCCATACGCAGTATTTT.

This chain joins TRBV20-1 and TRBJ1-4; 8 nucleotides agree with TRBD1. Looked up from germline, CDR1 is DFQATT and CDR2 is SNEGSKA (reference sequence). Trimming at V came to 0 bases and at J to 0 bases, leaving 9 bases not matched to a gene. There are 18 residues in the CDR3. In nucleotides, the CDR3 is TGCAGTGCTAGAGACTTTCCGGGACAGGCTGCAACTAATGAAAAACTGTTTTTT. This codes for CSARDFPGQAATNEKLFF.

This clonotype was seen more than once but under ten times. The genes are TRBV25-1 and TRBJ2-3; D possibly uses TRBD1 or TRBD2 (5 bases each). Trimming shortened V by 3 bases and J by 10 bases, and 17 bases separated the two germline ends. Germline CDR1 MGHDK, CDR2 SYGVNS. The CDR3 runs to 14 residues. CDR3 in amino acids: CASSDNYAGTAQYF. As DNA, the CDR3 is TGTGCCAGCAGTGACAATTATGCTGGGACGGCGCAGTATTTT. Full variable domain (outside the CDR3, taken from reference TRBV25-1 and TRBJ2-3): EADIYQTPRYLVIGTGKKITLECSQTMGHDKMYWYQQDPGMELHLIHYSYGVNSTEKGDLSSESTVSRIRTEHFPLTLESARPSHTSQYLCASSDNYAGTAQYFGPGTRLTVL.

The chain couples TRBV29-1 to TRBJ2-3, with D unclear. CDR1 SQVTM and CDR2 ANQGSEA come from the germline V gene. The CDR3 runs to 14 residues. V shed 4 bases and J shed 2 bases, with 13 bases lying between them. Written as DNA, the CDR3 is TGCAGCGTTGTGGTGACACCCTACACAGATACGCAGTATTTT. Translating gives CSVVVTPYTDTQYF.

This clonotype was seen a handful of times. The chain joins TRBV6-2 or TRBV6-3 to TRBJ2-3; the D gene is possibly TRBD1 (5 bases). Germline lookup yields CDR1 MNHEY and CDR2 SVGEGT. V was trimmed by 11 bases and J by 14 bases, leaving 11 bases between them. CDR3 length: 8 residues. DNA for the CDR3: TGTGCCCACCCAGGGCGGTATTTT. It codes for CAHPGRYF.

The chain couples TRBV11-2 to TRBJ2-7; D remains unclear. The CDR3 has 14 amino acids. Trimming removed 6 bases from V and 0 bases from J, with 12 bases in between. Germline-derived CDR1 and CDR2 are SGHAT and FQNNGV. The CDR3 region is CASRDLTNSYEQYF. In nucleotides, the CDR3 is TGTGCCAGCAGGGATCTAACCAACTCCTACGAGCAGTACTTC.

This clonotype was seen only a few times. V usage is TRBV28 and J usage is TRBJ1-4; the D gene is possibly TRBD1 (6 bases). V was shortened by 7 bases and J by 2 bases, with 23 bases between the two germline ends. The CDR3 loop spans 18 amino acids. The germline gives CDR1 MDHEN, CDR2 SYDVKM. The CDR3 loop reads CASNSRRGRGATNEKLFF. The CDR3 bases are TGTGCCAGCAATTCACGGCGGGGGCGGGGGGCGACTAATGAAAAACTGTTTTTT.